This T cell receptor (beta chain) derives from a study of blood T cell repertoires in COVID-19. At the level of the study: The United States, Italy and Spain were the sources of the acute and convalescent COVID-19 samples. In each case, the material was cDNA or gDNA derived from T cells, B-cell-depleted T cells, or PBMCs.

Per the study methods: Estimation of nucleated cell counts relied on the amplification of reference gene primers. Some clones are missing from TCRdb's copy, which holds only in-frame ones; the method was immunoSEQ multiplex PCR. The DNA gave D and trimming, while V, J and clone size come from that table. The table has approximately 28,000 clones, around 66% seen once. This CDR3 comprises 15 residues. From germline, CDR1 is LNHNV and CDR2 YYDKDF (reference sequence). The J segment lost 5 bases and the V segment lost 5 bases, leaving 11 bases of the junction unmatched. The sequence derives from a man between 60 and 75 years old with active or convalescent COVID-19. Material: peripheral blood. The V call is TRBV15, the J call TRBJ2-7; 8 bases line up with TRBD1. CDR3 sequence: CATSDLRGPGDEQYF. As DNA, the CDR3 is TGTGCCACCAGCGACCTCAGGGGGCCCGGCGACGAGCAGTACTTC.